This record looks at one T cell receptor (beta chain) sequence and its context. Its antigen remains unknown. Sequencing was performed with immunoSEQ multiplex PCR; in TCRdb, only in-frame clones are kept and a portion is missing. The sample records about 120,000 clones, around 87% being singletons. Looked up from germline, CDR1 is LNHNV and CDR2 is YYDKDF (reference sequence). The CDR3 is 14 amino acids. Trimming left V 1 base short and J 6 bases short, with 12 bases between. The sample belongs to a study of T cell responses to AZD1222 COVID-19 vaccine. Turning to the study itself: Pooling was applied to second doses at about 4 or about 12 weeks.

Study-wide findings and caveats: The study reported that nearly half of spike-specific TCRs target unmutated variant regions. In a largely white British group with more females than males, clonal diversity was possibly underestimated. CD4 TCRs covered the whole spike, strongest at regions 160-218 and 743-854.

Specimen: peripheral blood, collected on day 0 of AZD1222 vaccination. The rearrangement uses TRBV15 and TRBJ1-2; D remains ambiguous. This sequence was found in an adult in good health. The CDR3 protein is CATSRGKTRDGYTF. For the CDR3, the DNA is TGTGCCACCAGCAGAGGAAAGACTCGAGATGGCTACACCTTC.